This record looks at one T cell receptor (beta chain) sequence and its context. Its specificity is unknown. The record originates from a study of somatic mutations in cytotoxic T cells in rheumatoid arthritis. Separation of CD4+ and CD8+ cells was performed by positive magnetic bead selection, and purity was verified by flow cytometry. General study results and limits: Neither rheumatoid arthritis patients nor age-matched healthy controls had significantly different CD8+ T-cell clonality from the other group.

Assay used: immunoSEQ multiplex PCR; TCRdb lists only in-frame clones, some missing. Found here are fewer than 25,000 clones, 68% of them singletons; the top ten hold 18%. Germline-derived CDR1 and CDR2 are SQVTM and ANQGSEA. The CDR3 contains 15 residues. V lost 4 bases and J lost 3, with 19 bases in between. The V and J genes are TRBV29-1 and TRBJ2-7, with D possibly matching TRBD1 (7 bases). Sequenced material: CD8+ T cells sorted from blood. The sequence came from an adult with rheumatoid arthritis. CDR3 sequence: CSVVPDDRDFYEQYF. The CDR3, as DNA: TGCAGCGTTGTACCGGATGACAGGGACTTCTACGAGCAGTACTTC.